Shown below are 10 T cell receptor beta chains from a single sample sequenced in a study of blood T cell repertoires in COVID-19. TCRdb keeps only in-frame clones here, not all; method: immunoSEQ multiplex PCR. The profile shows a few hundred thousand clones, approximately 86% of them singletons. The specimen sequenced was peripheral blood. The origin of the receptors is a man younger than 30 with active or convalescent COVID-19.

The J gene is TRBJ1-1, the V gene TRBV2; 8 nucleotides line up with TRBD1. CDR1 is SNHLY, CDR2 FYNNEI, per germline. The CDR3 runs to 14 residues. The V gene end was trimmed by 6 bases and the J gene end by 1 base; junction bases not matched to a gene: 4. The CDR3 nucleotides read TGTGCCAGCAGCGCCGGGACAGGGAACACTGAAGCTTTCTTT. As protein: CASSAGTGNTEAFF. Combining the CDR3 with reference TRBV2 and TRBJ1-1 gives the whole variable domain EPEVTQTPSHQVTQMGQEVILRCVPISNHLYFYWYRQILGQKVEFLVSFYNNEISEKSEIFDDQFSVERPDGSNFTLKIRSTKLEDSAMYFCASSAGTGNTEAFFGQGTRLTVV.

This sequence joins TRBV27 and TRBJ2-3; TRBD1 is a possible D gene (5 bases). CDR3 length equals 15 residues. V dropped 3 bases and J dropped 5 bases, with 15 bases sitting between them. Germline lookup yields CDR1 MNHEY and CDR2 SMNVEV (reference sequence). CDR3 residues: CASSLPGQTRDTQYF. The CDR3 coding sequence is TGTGCCAGCAGTTTGCCTGGACAAACTCGAGATACGCAGTATTTT.

The chain is built from TRBV28 and TRBJ2-1, with D hard to call. V was shortened by 6 bases and J by 6 bases, with 9 bases between the two germline ends. Germline V CDR1 and CDR2: MDHEN, SYDVKM. CDR3 size: 12 residues. CDR3 region: CASRRSGNEQFF. The CDR3 region has the DNA TGTGCCAGCAGGCGGTCGGGCAATGAGCAGTTCTTC.

This rearrangement joins TRBV7-2 to TRBJ1-5; no firm D call. The CDR3 runs to 14 residues. CDR1 is SGHTA and CDR2 is FQGNSA in the germline V gene. V shed 5 bases and J shed 5 bases, with 13 bases lying between them. For the CDR3, the DNA is TGTGCCAGCAGCGAGGGAGGGTGGGATCAGCCCCAGCATTTT. It specifies CASSEGGWDQPQHF.

The chain has TRBV18 and TRBJ2-7; the D gene is possibly TRBD1 (5 bases). V shed 6 bases and J shed 3 bases, with 18 bases lying between them. Germline V gene lookup returns CDR1 KGHSH and CDR2 LQKENI. The CDR3 has 15 amino acids. The CDR3, as DNA: TGTGCCAGCTCTGTCCGGTTAGGGGCGGTCTACGAGCAGTACTTC. This translates into CASSVRLGAVYEQYF.

CDR3 bases: TGTGCCAGCAGTGGGGGACAGTTTCCTGGCTACACCTTC. It is translated as CASSGGQFPGYTF. The V and J genes are TRBV6-6 and TRBJ1-2, with 7 bases identical to TRBD1. Germline lookup yields CDR1 MNHNY and CDR2 SVGAGI (reference sequence). V trimming: 5 bases; J trimming: 7 bases; junction bases outside the gene matches: 7. This CDR3 region has 13 residues.

This chain uses TRBV6-1 with TRBJ2-7; TRBD2 aligns across 10 bases. Losses at the gene ends were 2 bases for V and 7 bases for J; bases not matched to a gene: 14. This CDR3 is built from 17 residues. Germline V lookup: CDR1 MNHNS, CDR2 SASEGT. In nucleotides, the CDR3 is TGTGCCAGCAGTGAAATGGGGGGACTAGCGTATTCGCTGGAGCAGTACTTC. Its translation is CASSEMGGLAYSLEQYF.

The gene calls are TRBV3-1 (or the pseudogene TRBV3-2) and TRBJ1-2, with 8 nucleotides matching TRBD1. The CDR3 runs 17 residues. Germline V gene sequence: CDR1 LGHDT, CDR2 YNNKEL (reference sequence). After removal of 1 base from V and 4 bases from J, the junction contained 11 bases not matched to a gene. CDR3 in DNA: TGTGCCAGCAGCCAAGCCCCCGAGGACAGGGCCTCCTATGGCTACACCTTC. Translation: CASSQAPEDRASYGYTF.

The chain is built from TRBV5-1 and TRBJ1-1, with 7 bases lining up with TRBD1. The CDR3 is 15 amino acids. CDR1 SGHRS and CDR2 YFSETQ come from the germline V gene. V lost 4 bases to trimming and J lost 0 bases; unmatched junction nucleotides: 6. CDR3 region: CASSPRQGMNTEAFF. The CDR3 nucleotides read TGCGCCAGCAGCCCTAGACAGGGCATGAACACTGAAGCTTTCTTT.

The V and J genes are TRBV5-3 and TRBJ1-4; a possible D gene is TRBD1 (5 bases). TRBV5-3 is flagged as an ORF with uncertain function. V shed 4 bases and J shed 4 bases, with 23 bases lying between them. The CDR3 is made up of 18 amino acids. CDR3 residues: CARSPRGRPSRGNEKLFF. The CDR3 coding sequence is TGTGCCAGAAGCCCTCGGGGGAGACCGAGTAGGGGTAATGAAAAACTGTTTTTT.